The 19 T cell receptor beta chains below all came from one sample that was sequenced in a study of human CD8 memory T cell subsets (dated by TCRdb to about 2020). A Human TCR Profiling Kit was used to prepare UMI-labeled 5' RACE TCRbeta libraries. The reads went through TCRdb reprocessing, and each CDR3 protein sequence gets one entry with no DNA. The table of this sample itemizes 6,500 to 8,000 distinct CDR3 sequences. The ten most abundant clones make up 20% to 25% of the sample. Sequenced sample: CD8+ T cells from PBMCs. The receptor source for this set is a human donor in good health.

The chain combines TRBV27 with TRBJ2-5; the D gene TCRdb calls, TRBD1, cannot be checked with no DNA. Per germline, CDR1 MNHEY and CDR2 SMNVEV (reference sequence). CDR3 length equals 12 residues. The CDR3 sequence: CASGTGGLTQYF.

The chain has TRBV29-1 and TRBJ2-4; TCRdb proposes TRBD1, but this gene call is untestable without DNA. This CDR3 comprises 17 residues. The germline V gene has CDR1 SQVTM and CDR2 ANQGSEA. The CDR3 region is CSVLGTGKGVAKNIQYF. The variable domain in full, completed from reference TRBV29-1 and TRBJ2-4, reads SAVISQKPSRDICQRGTSLTIQCQVDSQVTMMFWYRQQPGQSLTLIATANQGSEATYESGFVIDKFPISRPNLTFSTLTVSNMSPEDSSIYLCSVLGTGKGVAKNIQYFGAGTRLSVL.

Judged by frequency, this clonotype is medium-sized. The rearrangement links TRBV5-5 to TRBJ2-1; TCRdb returns TRBD2, unconfirmable since there is no DNA. Germline CDR1 SGHKS, CDR2 YYEKEE (reference sequence). The length of the CDR3 is 17 residues. The CDR3 reads CASSTGGAGLVAIEQFF.

Its frequency marks this clonotype as medium-sized. The CDR3 region is CASSLGEQQFF. The chain has TRBV13 and TRBJ2-1. Germline-derived CDR1 and CDR2 are PRHDT and FYEKMQ (reference sequence). The CDR3 runs 11 residues.

The V call is TRBV30, the J call TRBJ2-7. The CDR3 length is 14 residues. Germline V gene data show CDR1 as GTSNPN and CDR2 as SVGIG (reference sequence). CDR3 amino acids: CAWSTPSGSYEQYF.

The chain carries TRBV3-1 and TRBJ2-7; TCRdb designates TRBD2, a call that cannot be tested without DNA. The CDR3 extends over 14 amino acids. The V gene's germline CDR1 is LGHDT and CDR2 YNNKEL (reference sequence). Here the CDR3 reads CASSRGLGGDEQYF.

This chain joins TRBV7-9 and TRBJ1-2; the D gene TCRdb calls, TRBD1, cannot be checked with no DNA. In germline, CDR1 is SEHNR, CDR2 FQNEAQ (reference sequence). This CDR3 has 16 amino acids. The CDR3 loop is CASSLASGQGPNGYTF.

The chain carries TRBV29-1 and TRBJ2-1; the TRBD2 assignment by TCRdb is unverifiable without DNA. The CDR3 covers 14 residues. Germline V gene lookup returns CDR1 SQVTM and CDR2 ANQGSEA. CDR3 residues: CSAPYIGWGNEQFF.

This sequence joins TRBV7-9 and TRBJ1-3. Germline V gives CDR1 SEHNR, CDR2 FQNEAQ (reference sequence). This CDR3 is built from 12 residues. CDR3 sequence reads: CASSLSTDTIYF.

The chain carries TRBV12-5 and TRBJ1-1. The CDR3 totals 12 residues. Germline loops: CDR1 LGHNT, CDR2 FRNRAP. CDR3: CASGFRGTEAFF. Drawing the rest from reference TRBV12-5 and TRBJ1-1, the complete variable domain is DARVTQTPRHKVTEMGQEVTMRCQPILGHNTVFWYRQTMMQGLELLAYFRNRAPLDDSGMPKDRFSAEMPDATLATLKIQPSEPRDSAVYFCASGFRGTEAFFGQGTRLTVV.

Its frequency marks this clonotype as medium-sized (0.01 to 0.1%). The chain joins TRBV19 to TRBJ1-2; the D gene TCRdb calls, TRBD1, cannot be checked with no DNA. CDR3 length: 15 residues. Germline CDR1 and CDR2: LNHDA and SQIVND (reference sequence). This CDR3 is CASDQTGGFVYGYTF.

CDR3 amino acids: CASSVFGGGAKNIQYF. V usage is TRBV11-1 and J usage is TRBJ2-4; without DNA, the TCRdb call of TRBD1 cannot be checked. This CDR3 is built from 16 residues. Germline lookup yields CDR1 SGHAT and CDR2 FQDESV (reference sequence).

This sequence joins TRBV28 and TRBJ2-1; with no DNA, the TCRdb D assignment of TRBD1 cannot be verified. The V gene's germline CDR1 is MDHEN and CDR2 SYDVKM. CDR3 length: 16 residues. CDR3 protein: CASSLGRLLTYNEQFF.

The gene calls are TRBV10-2 and TRBJ2-2. Germline CDR1 reads WSHSY; CDR2 reads SAAADI. The CDR3 loop spans 17 amino acids. The CDR3 reads CASSESAYPTNTGELFF.

The rearrangement joins TRBV20-1 to TRBJ2-2; TCRdb picks TRBD1, but there is no DNA to check that call. Germline V gene sequence: CDR1 DFQATT, CDR2 SNEGSKA (reference sequence). The CDR3 sequence is 15 residues long. The CDR3 is CSARVWGASTGELFF.

The V and J genes are TRBV12-3 or TRBV12-4 and TRBJ2-1; TCRdb outputs TRBD2, but without DNA this stays unchecked. This CDR3 is built from 12 residues. CDR3 sequence reads: CASSPGLHGQFF.

The chain joins TRBV28 to TRBJ1-6. The CDR3 is 16 amino acids. CDR1 and CDR2 from the germline V gene are MDHEN and SYDVKM. Here the CDR3 reads CASSTGRSSYNSPLHF.

The chain couples TRBV12-3 or TRBV12-4 to TRBJ1-5. This CDR3 comprises 14 residues. The chain's CDR3 is CASSGPYNNQPQHF.

This chain uses TRBV28 with TRBJ2-5; TCRdb calls TRBD2, which cannot be checked without DNA. The CDR3 totals 16 residues. CDR1 and CDR2 from the germline V gene are MDHEN and SYDVKM. CDR3 in amino acids: CASSSDLAGLQETQYF.